A selection of T cell receptor beta chains follows, all from one sample in a study of cytomegalovirus exposure and HLA in healthy donors. This table comes from immunoSEQ multiplex PCR, and its TCRdb copy is limited to in-frame clones, with some not included. In the table there are 200,000 or so clones, about 72% of which are singletons. The sample was PBMCs. The receptors come from a male donor in good health and CMV-seronegative. CDR3s include the opening cysteine and the closing phenylalanine or tryptophan. Expanded clones are given a class, and other clones once, few, many or no size at all.

clone size	V gene	J gene	CDR3 protein
.	TRBV2	TRBJ2-1	CASSVAGGPNEQFF
.	TRBV21-1	TRBJ2-5	CASSKARNQETQYF
.	TRBV28	TRBJ1-5	CASRGQGQPQHF
.	TRBV19	TRBJ1-1	CASSISAGTEAFF
.	TRBV5-1	TRBJ2-7	CASSRMPGQGDYEQYF
.	TRBV10-3	TRBJ2-5	CATSGAGTQYF
.	TRBV6-5	TRBJ2-3	CASSYTPGQGTDTQYF
.	TRBV9	TRBJ2-2	CASSVQGAGTGELFF
.	TRBV18	TRBJ2-7	CASSRSSGSEDEQYF
.	TRBV2	TRBJ1-1	CASSEVGQSNTEAFF
.	TRBV4-2	TRBJ2-7	CASSQDQGLAGGPTYEQYF
.	TRBV25-1	TRBJ2-5	CASSAAGVGEETQYF
.	TRBV25-1	TRBJ1-2	CASSTGGGGYTF
.	TRBV7-8	TRBJ2-5	CASSLSGETQYF
.	TRBV6-1	TRBJ1-1	CASSLSQGNTEAFF
.	TRBV6-5	TRBJ1-2	CASTMDRVYGYTF
few	TRBV19	TRBJ2-7	CASSSSGTGSFEQYF
.	TRBV6-5	TRBJ1-2	CASRVDRGTNYGYTF
.	TRBV5-1	TRBJ2-2	CASSLLAGDFTGELFF
.	TRBV11-2	TRBJ2-1	CASSQTYGTSGRASEQFF
.	TRBV18	TRBJ1-2	CASSPDRETGYTF
.	TRBV5-4	TRBJ1-2	CASSWGGTGGGGYTF
few	TRBV5-5	TRBJ1-1	CASSLGYGAENTEAFF
.	TRBV19	TRBJ1-2	CASSTRDNLNYGYTF
.	TRBV11-2	TRBJ2-1	CASSLGPEGFF
.	TRBV11-2	TRBJ2-3	CASSLDSDTQYF
once	TRBV7-9	TRBJ1-2	CASSLGTDLLGYTF
.	TRBV7-6	TRBJ1-5	CASSLVSGDEQPQHF
.	TRBV5-5	TRBJ2-2	CASAWASGGAGELFF
.	TRBV5-1	TRBJ2-4	CASSSGQGKNIQYF
.	TRBV5-1	TRBJ2-1	CASSDSGRRDEQFF
.	TRBV19	TRBJ2-5	CASSISVYQETQYF
.	TRBV5-1	TRBJ1-1	CASSWRTAPNTEAFF
.	TRBV19	TRBJ2-7	CASSVTSGVGSYEQYF
.	TRBV5-8	TRBJ2-7	CASSSMFEQYF
.	TRBV7-9	TRBJ2-3	CASSSYPTDTQYF
.	TRBV27	TRBJ2-1	CASSLFVFF
.	TRBV27	TRBJ2-7	CASSLKTGAETYEQYF
.	TRBV7-9	TRBJ1-1	CASSSGQPKGTEAFF
.	TRBV5-4	TRBJ1-1	CASSLGGWGGENTEAFF
.	TRBV2	TRBJ1-5	CASMFKRDNQPQHF
.	TRBV27	TRBJ1-2	CASSPGDRGWSNYGYTF
.	TRBV10-1	TRBJ2-5	CASSESKGGQQTQYF
.	TRBV5-1	.	CASRQSGYEQYF
.	TRBV27	TRBJ2-5	CASSGRTGSFQETQYF
.	TRBV19	TRBJ1-1	CASGGQMNTEAFF
.	TRBV11-3	TRBJ2-1	CASSLALASGWNNEQFF
.	TRBV30	TRBJ2-5	CAWRSGWLAGEETQYF
.	TRBV5-1	TRBJ2-7	CASSWGRTTGSEQYF
.	TRBV19	TRBJ2-5	CASRLTGEETQYF
.	TRBV6-5	TRBJ1-1	CASIPAPGGATEAFF
.	TRBV15	TRBJ1-1	CATSPGDGNTEAFF
few	TRBV5-4	TRBJ2-4	CASSVSGRGDIQYF
few	TRBV5-4	TRBJ2-1	CASSLAAGSIEQFF
.	TRBV28	TRBJ2-7	CASSSYSGTGSYEQYF
.	TRBV28	TRBJ2-5	CASGGTAGRETQYF
.	TRBV9	TRBJ2-1	CASSFSGTGSLNEQFF